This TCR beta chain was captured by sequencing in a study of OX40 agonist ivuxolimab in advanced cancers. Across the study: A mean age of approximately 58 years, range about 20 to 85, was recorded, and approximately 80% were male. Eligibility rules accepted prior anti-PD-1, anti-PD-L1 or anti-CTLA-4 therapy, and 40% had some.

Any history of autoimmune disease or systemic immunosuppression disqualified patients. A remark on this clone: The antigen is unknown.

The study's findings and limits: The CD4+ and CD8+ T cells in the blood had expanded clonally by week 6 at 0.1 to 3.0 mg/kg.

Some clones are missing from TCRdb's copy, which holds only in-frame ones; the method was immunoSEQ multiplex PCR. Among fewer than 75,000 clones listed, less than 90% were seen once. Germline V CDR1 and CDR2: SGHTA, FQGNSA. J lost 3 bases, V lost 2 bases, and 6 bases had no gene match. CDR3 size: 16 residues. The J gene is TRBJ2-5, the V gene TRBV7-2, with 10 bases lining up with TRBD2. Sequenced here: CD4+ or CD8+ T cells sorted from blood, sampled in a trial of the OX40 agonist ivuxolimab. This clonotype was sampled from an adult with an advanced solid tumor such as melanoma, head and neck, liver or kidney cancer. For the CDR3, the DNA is TGTGCCAGCAGCTTACCTAGCGGGGGAGTCAAAGAGACCCAGTACTTC. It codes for CASSLPSGGVKETQYF.